The clone carrying this T cell receptor beta chain was observed many times. Its antigen remains unidentified. This sample is part of a study of molecular identifiers for immune sequencing clone quantification. Study-level results: Whereas clones above 20 RNA copies held under 1% of naive-cell molecules, they held over 97% of effector molecules.

Previously published methods and listed TCR primers were used for the bulk TCR libraries. Each CDR3 protein gets one entry after TCRdb re-called the PCR reads with MiXCR. The profile shows some 89,000 distinct CDR3 sequences, roughly a quarter of them singletons. V lost 2 bases and J lost 3, with 5 bases in between. The germline V gene encodes CDR1 SGHDN and CDR2 FVKESK. The CDR3 is 12 residues long. This rearrangement joins TRBV14 to TRBJ2-7; tentatively, D is TRBD1 (5 bases). The sequence derives from a human donor in good health. Some libraries in this study had Jurkat cell RNA spiked in. Source material: naive CD8+ T cells from blood, with Jurkat cell RNA spiked in. The subset: FACS-sorted CD8+CD4-CCR7+CD45RA+ naive T cells. The CDR3 DNA sequence: TGTGCCAGCAGCCAAAGGGGCTACGAGCAGTACTTC. This encodes CASSQRGYEQYF.